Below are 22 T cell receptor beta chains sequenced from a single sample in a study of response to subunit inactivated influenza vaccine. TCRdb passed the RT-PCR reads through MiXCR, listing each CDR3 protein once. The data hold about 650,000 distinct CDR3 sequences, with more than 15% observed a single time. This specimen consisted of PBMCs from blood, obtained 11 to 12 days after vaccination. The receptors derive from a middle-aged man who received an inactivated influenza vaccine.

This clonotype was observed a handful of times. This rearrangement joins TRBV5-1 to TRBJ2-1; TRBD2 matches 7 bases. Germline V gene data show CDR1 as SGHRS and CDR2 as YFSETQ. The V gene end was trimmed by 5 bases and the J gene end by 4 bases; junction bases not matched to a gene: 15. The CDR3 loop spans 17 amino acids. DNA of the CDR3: TGCGCCAGCAGTTTAGGGTCGGGCGCGGGAGTTTACAATGAGCAGTTCTTC. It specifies CASSLGSGAGVYNEQFF.

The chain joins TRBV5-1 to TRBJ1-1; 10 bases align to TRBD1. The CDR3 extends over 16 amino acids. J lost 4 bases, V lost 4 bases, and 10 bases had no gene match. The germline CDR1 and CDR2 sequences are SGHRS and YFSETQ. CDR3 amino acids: CASSVGTGELRTEAFF. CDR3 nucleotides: TGCGCCAGCAGCGTCGGGACAGGGGAATTGCGCACTGAAGCTTTCTTT.

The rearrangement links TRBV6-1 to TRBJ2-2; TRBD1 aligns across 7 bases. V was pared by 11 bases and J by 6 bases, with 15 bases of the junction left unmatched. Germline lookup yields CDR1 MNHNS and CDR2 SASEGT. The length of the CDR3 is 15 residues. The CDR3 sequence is CAAGIETGQAGELFF. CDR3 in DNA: TGTGCCGCAGGGATTGAGACAGGGCAAGCCGGGGAGCTGTTTTTT.

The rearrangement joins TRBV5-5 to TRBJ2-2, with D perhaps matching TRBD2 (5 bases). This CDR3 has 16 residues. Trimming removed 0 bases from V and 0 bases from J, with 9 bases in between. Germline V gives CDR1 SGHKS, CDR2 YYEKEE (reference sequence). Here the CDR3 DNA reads TGTGCCAGCAGCTTGGGGTGGACTCCGAACACCGGGGAGCTGTTTTTT. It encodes CASSLGWTPNTGELFF. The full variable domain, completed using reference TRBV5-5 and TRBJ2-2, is DAGVTQSPTHLIKTRGQQVTLRCSPISGHKSVSWYQQVLGQGPQFIFQYYEKEERGRGNFPDRFSARQFPNYSSELNVNALLLGDSALYLCASSLGWTPNTGELFFGEGSRLTVL.

In DNA form, the CDR3 reads TGTGCCATCAGTAGCACAGATACGCAGTATTTT. This encodes CAISSTDTQYF. The chain combines TRBV10-3 with TRBJ2-3; D is uncertain. CDR1 ENHRY and CDR2 SYGVKD come from the germline V gene. The CDR3 totals 11 residues. V was clipped by 5 bases and J by 0 bases, with 0 bases between them.

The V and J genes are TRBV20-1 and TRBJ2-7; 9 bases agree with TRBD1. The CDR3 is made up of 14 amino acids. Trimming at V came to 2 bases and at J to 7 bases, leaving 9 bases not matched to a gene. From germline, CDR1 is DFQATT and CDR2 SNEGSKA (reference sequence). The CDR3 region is CSARFPGTGSEQYF. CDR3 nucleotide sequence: TGCAGTGCTAGATTTCCCGGGACAGGGAGTGAGCAGTACTTC.

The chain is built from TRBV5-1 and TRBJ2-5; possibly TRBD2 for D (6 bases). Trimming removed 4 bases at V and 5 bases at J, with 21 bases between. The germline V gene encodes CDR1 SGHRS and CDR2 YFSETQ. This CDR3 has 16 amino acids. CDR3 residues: CASSRRAGQGSETQYF. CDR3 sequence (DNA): TGCGCCAGCAGCCGCAGGGCGGGGCAAGGTTCCGAGACCCAGTACTTC.

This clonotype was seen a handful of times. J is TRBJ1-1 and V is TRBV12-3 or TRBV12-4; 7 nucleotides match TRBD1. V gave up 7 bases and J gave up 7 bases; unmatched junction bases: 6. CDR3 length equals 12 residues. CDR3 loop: CASKGTAGEAFF. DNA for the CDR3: TGTGCCAGCAAGGGGACAGCGGGTGAAGCTTTCTTT.

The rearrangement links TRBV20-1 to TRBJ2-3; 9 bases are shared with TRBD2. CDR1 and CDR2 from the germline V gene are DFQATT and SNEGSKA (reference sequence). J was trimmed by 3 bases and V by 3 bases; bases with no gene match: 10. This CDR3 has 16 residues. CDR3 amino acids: CSASKREVSTTDTQYF. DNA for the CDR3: TGCAGTGCTAGTAAGCGGGAGGTCTCGACTACAGATACGCAGTATTTT.

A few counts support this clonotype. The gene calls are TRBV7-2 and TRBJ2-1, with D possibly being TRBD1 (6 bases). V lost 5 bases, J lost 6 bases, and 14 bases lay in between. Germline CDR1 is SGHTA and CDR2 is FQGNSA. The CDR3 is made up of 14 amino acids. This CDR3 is CASSQVLGANEQFF. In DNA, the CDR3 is TGTGCCAGCAGCCAGGTATTGGGGGCCAATGAGCAGTTCTTC.

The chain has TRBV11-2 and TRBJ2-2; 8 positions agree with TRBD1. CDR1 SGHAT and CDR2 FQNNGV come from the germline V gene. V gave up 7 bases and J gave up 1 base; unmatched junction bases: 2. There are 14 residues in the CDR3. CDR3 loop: CASNRGLNTGELFF. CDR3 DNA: TGTGCCAGCAACAGGGGGTTGAACACCGGGGAGCTGTTTTTT.

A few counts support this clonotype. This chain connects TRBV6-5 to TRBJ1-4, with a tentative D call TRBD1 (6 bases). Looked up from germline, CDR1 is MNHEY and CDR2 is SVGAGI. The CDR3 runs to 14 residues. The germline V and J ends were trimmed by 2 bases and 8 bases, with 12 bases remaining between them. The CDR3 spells CASSYGAGEEKLFF. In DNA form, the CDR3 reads TGTGCCAGCAGTTACGGGGCAGGGGAAGAAAAACTGTTTTTT.

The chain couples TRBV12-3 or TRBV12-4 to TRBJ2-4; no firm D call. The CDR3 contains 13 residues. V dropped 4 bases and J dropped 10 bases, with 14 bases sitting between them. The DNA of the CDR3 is TGTGCCAGCAGTTCCGCTCCATCGACGATTCAGTACTTC. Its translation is CASSSAPSTIQYF.

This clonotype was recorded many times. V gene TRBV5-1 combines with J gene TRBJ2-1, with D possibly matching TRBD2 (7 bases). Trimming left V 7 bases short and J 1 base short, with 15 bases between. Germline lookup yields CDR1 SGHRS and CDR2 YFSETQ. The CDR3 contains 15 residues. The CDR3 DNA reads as TGCGCCAGCTCGGGGGGCGGGGATTCCTACAATGAGCAGTTCTTC. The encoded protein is CASSGGGDSYNEQFF.

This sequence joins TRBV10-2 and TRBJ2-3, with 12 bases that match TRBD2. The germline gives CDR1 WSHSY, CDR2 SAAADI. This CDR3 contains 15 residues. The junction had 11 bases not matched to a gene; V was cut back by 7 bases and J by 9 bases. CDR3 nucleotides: TGCGCCAGCACAGGGTCTAGCGGGGGGGCGGGGACGCAGTATTTT. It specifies CASTGSSGGAGTQYF.

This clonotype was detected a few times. The CDR3 sequence is CASSLLQPEAFF. In nucleotides, the CDR3 is TGTGCCAGCAGCCTACTACAACCTGAAGCTTTCTTT. The J gene is TRBJ1-1, the V gene TRBV7-9, with no clear D. The germline V gene has CDR1 SEHNR and CDR2 FQNEAQ (reference sequence). The CDR3 totals 12 residues. The germline V and J ends were trimmed by 5 bases and 6 bases, with 10 bases remaining between them.

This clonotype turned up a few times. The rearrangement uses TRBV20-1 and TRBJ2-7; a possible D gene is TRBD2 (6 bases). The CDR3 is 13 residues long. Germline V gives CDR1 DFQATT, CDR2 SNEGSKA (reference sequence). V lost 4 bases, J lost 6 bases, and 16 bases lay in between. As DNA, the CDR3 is TGCAGTGCTATGGAGGGTTTATCCCTCGAGCAGTACTTC. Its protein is CSAMEGLSLEQYF.

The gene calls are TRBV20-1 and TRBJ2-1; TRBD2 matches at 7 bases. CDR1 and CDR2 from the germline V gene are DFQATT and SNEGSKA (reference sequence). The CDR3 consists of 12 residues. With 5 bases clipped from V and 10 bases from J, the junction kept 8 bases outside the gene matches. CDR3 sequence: CSAQRGPEEQFF. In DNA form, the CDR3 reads TGCAGTGCTCAGCGGGGCCCAGAGGAGCAGTTCTTC.

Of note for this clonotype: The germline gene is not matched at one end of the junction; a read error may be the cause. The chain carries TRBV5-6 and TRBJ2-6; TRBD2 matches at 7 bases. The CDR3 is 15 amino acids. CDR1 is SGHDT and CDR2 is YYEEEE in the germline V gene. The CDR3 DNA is TGTGCCAGCGGCTTTGGGGGGGCTGGGGCCAACGTCCTGACTTTC. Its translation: CASGFGGAGANVLTF.

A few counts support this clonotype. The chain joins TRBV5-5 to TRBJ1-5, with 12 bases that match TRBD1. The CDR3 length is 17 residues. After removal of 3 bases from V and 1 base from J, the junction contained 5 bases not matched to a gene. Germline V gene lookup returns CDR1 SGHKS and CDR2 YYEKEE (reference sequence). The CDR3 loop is CASSWDRGRGSNQPQHF. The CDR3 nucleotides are TGTGCCAGCAGCTGGGACAGGGGGCGCGGGAGCAATCAGCCCCAGCATTTT.

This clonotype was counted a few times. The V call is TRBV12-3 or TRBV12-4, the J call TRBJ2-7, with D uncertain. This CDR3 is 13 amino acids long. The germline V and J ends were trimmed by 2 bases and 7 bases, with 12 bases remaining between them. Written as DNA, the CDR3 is TGTGCCAGCAGTTTAAAAGGTCACCGGGAGCAGTACTTC. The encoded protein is CASSLKGHREQYF.

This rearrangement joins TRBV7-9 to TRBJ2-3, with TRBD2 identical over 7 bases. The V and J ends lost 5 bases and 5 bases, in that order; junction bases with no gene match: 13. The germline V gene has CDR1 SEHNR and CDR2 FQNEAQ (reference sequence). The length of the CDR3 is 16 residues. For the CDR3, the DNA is TGTGCCAGCAGCGCCCCTTGGGCGGGGGATGAAGATACGCAGTATTTT. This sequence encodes CASSAPWAGDEDTQYF.